This entry lists 30 T cell receptor beta chains sequenced from one sample in a study of cytomegalovirus exposure and HLA in healthy donors. Method: immunoSEQ multiplex PCR; TCRdb's copy keeps in-frame clones and lacks some. The table has approximately 160,000 clones, 91% seen once; the top ten hold 3% to 3.5%. The sequencing input was PBMCs. These receptor sequences come from a woman aged 18-29 years in good health and CMV-seropositive.

The V and J genes are TRBV29-1 and TRBJ2-7; 7 positions agree with TRBD2. V shed 2 bases and J 2 bases; nucleotides not matched to a gene: 9. CDR1 is SQVTM, CDR2 ANQGSEA, per germline. This CDR3 region has 15 residues. The CDR3 loop reads CSVEIRGRAPYEQYF. The CDR3, as DNA: TGCAGCGTTGAAATTCGAGGGAGGGCTCCCTACGAGCAGTACTTC.

Points on this clone: Different DNA sequences within this sample yield the same CDR3. V gene TRBV6-5 combines with J gene TRBJ2-7; 10 bases are a match to TRBD2. CDR1 and CDR2 (germline): MNHEY, SVGAGI. The V gene end was trimmed by 2 bases and the J gene end by 4 bases; junction bases not matched to a gene: 5. The CDR3 spans 15 residues. The CDR3 sequence is CASSYRTSGSYEQYF. Here the CDR3 DNA reads TGTGCCAGCAGTTACAGGACTAGCGGTAGTTACGAGCAGTACTTC.

The chain combines TRBV6-1 with TRBJ1-6; D is unresolved. Trimming took 2 bases from V and 5 from J, leaving 10 bases between them. In germline, CDR1 is MNHNS, CDR2 SASEGT. This CDR3 spans 15 amino acids. The CDR3 loop reads CASSERRQNNSPLHF. The CDR3 region has the DNA TGTGCCAGCAGTGAACGGCGGCAGAATAATTCACCCCTCCACTTT.

The chain links TRBV7-8 to TRBJ2-7; 8 nucleotides line up with TRBD2. The CDR3 contains 13 residues. V was clipped by 5 bases and J by 7 bases; unmatched bases: 7. Germline loops: CDR1 SGHVS, CDR2 FQNEAQ. The CDR3 bases are TGTGCCAGCAGCCTCGGGGGGGTATGGGAGCAGTACTTC. As protein: CASSLGGVWEQYF.

The chain links TRBV4-3 to TRBJ2-7; 10 bases fit TRBD2. The CDR3 length is 16 residues. With V trimmed by 4 bases and J by 5 bases, 11 bases remained unmatched. The germline gives CDR1 LGHNA, CDR2 YSLEER. The CDR3 region is CASSPGTSGNPHEQYF. The CDR3 DNA follows: TGCGCCAGCAGCCCAGGAACTAGCGGGAACCCCCACGAGCAGTACTTC.

The chain uses TRBV6-1 and TRBJ2-7; D might be TRBD1 (6 bases). CDR3 length: 14 amino acids. Trimming stripped 5 bases from V and 0 bases from J, with 11 bases between. CDR1 and CDR2 (germline): MNHNS, SASEGT. CDR3 sequence (DNA): TGTGCCAGCAGTTTCTGGGACAACTCCTACGAGCAGTACTTC. The encoded protein is CASSFWDNSYEQYF.

The CDR3 bases are TGTGCCAGCAGTTTAAGGGCGGGGTCCCACTACGAGCAGTACTTC. Translated, it gives CASSLRAGSHYEQYF. The chain couples TRBV28 to TRBJ2-7; tentatively, D is TRBD2 (6 bases). Trimming cost V 2 bases and J 3 bases, with 14 bases left between them. Looked up from germline, CDR1 is MDHEN and CDR2 is SYDVKM. The CDR3 extends over 15 amino acids.

The V and J genes are TRBV11-1 and TRBJ2-1; 12 nucleotides line up with TRBD2. V shed 4 bases and J 6 bases; nucleotides not matched to a gene: 13. The germline gives CDR1 SGHAT, CDR2 FQDESV (reference sequence). The length of the CDR3 is 18 residues. The CDR3: CASSSENRLAGEANEQFF. The CDR3, as DNA: TGTGCCAGCAGCTCCGAAAATCGACTAGCGGGAGAGGCCAATGAGCAGTTCTTC.

This clone was found once. V and J are TRBV18 and TRBJ1-2, with TRBD1 matching 7 bases. The germline gives CDR1 KGHSH, CDR2 LQKENI. The junction had 1 base not matched to a gene; V was cut back by 0 bases and J by 0 bases. The CDR3 spans 15 residues. This chain's CDR3 is CASSPPTGTNYGYTF. The CDR3 DNA reads TGTGCCAGCTCACCACCGACAGGGACTAACTATGGCTACACCTTC.

The chain recombines TRBV12-5 with TRBJ2-1; D perhaps matches TRBD2 (5 bases). Between the trimmed V and J ends, which lost 9 bases and 0 bases, there was a span of 12 bases. This CDR3 is 14 amino acids long. Germline-derived CDR1 and CDR2 are LGHNT and FRNRAP. CDR3 in amino acids: CASGGGSSYNEQFF. CDR3 nucleotide sequence: TGTGCTAGCGGAGGCGGAAGCTCCTACAATGAGCAGTTCTTC.

In its sample, this clone was seen a few times. V and J are TRBV18 and TRBJ1-1; D remains ambiguous. The CDR3 runs to 15 residues. Germline V gene data show CDR1 as KGHSH and CDR2 as LQKENI. The V end lost 3 bases, the J end lost 1 base, and 12 bases lay between the germline ends. The DNA for the CDR3 is TGTGCCAGCTCACCTCGATCGACGGGGAACACTGAAGCTTTCTTT. The encoded protein is CASSPRSTGNTEAFF. Variable domain in full (rest from reference TRBV18 and TRBJ1-1): NAGVMQNPRHLVRRRGQEARLRCSPMKGHSHVYWYRQLPEEGLKFMVYLQKENIIDESGMPKERFSAEFPKEGPSILRIQQVVRGDSAAYFCASSPRSTGNTEAFFGQGTRLTVV.

J is TRBJ2-5 and V is TRBV27, with a possible D match to TRBD2 (7 bases). The CDR3 covers 16 residues. Germline-derived CDR1 and CDR2 are MNHEY and SMNVEV (reference sequence). Between the trimmed V and J ends, which lost 7 bases and 4 bases, there was a span of 22 bases. CDR3 nucleotides: TGTGCCAGCACACCGACCGGGGAGGGGGTCCCAGAGACCCAGTACTTC. Translation: CASTPTGEGVPETQYF.

This clone was detected once. The V gene is TRBV28, the J gene TRBJ2-4; D remains unclear. Per the germline V gene, CDR1 is MDHEN and CDR2 is SYDVKM. The CDR3 is made up of 17 amino acids. V was clipped by 6 bases and J by 1 base, with 19 bases between them. The CDR3 loop reads CASSTPGSSFAKNIQYF. Here the CDR3 DNA reads TGTGCCAGCAGCACCCCCGGGTCATCCTTCGCCAAAAACATTCAGTACTTC.

The gene calls are TRBV7-2 and TRBJ2-3; 9 nucleotides line up with TRBD2. CDR3 length equals 15 residues. Trimming removed 5 bases from V and 1 base from J; junction bases left unmatched: 4. CDR1 is SGHTA, CDR2 FQGNSA, per germline. CDR3 nucleotides: TGTGCCAGCAGCCAACGACTAGCGGGCACAGATACGCAGTATTTT. It translates to CASSQRLAGTDTQYF.

The chain joins TRBV5-4 to TRBJ1-3; TRBD1 is a possible D gene (6 bases). V was trimmed by 4 bases and J by 0 bases, leaving 14 bases between them. The CDR3 covers 16 residues. Germline loops: CDR1 SGHNT, CDR2 YYREEE (reference sequence). CDR3 sequence reads: CASSILGGSSGNTIYF. In DNA, the CDR3 is TGTGCCAGCAGCATACTAGGGGGTAGCTCTGGAAACACCATATATTTT.

CDR3 sequence (DNA): TGCGCCAGCAGCCAAGCGGCCGCAGGGCCCCTGAACACTGAAGCTTTCTTT. Translating gives CASSQAAAGPLNTEAFF. The rearrangement links TRBV4-1 to TRBJ1-1, with D tentatively TRBD1 (5 bases). Looked up from germline, CDR1 is MGHRA and CDR2 is YSYEKL. The CDR3 extends over 17 amino acids. Trimming took off 1 base at V and 0 bases at J, with 15 bases between the two ends.

CDR3 nucleotides: TGTGCCAGCTCACCCCCACAGGGGACTTCATACGAGCAGTACTTC. This encodes CASSPPQGTSYEQYF. V usage is TRBV18 and J usage is TRBJ2-7; TRBD1 might be the D (7 bases). The V gene lost 3 bases and the J gene lost 4 bases, with 16 bases spanning the gap. In germline, CDR1 is KGHSH, CDR2 LQKENI. This CDR3 contains 15 residues.

The V gene is TRBV14, the J gene TRBJ2-2, with TRBD2 identical over 12 bases. V lost 0 bases and J lost 0; bases outside the gene matches: 5. Germline-derived CDR1 and CDR2 are SGHDN and FVKESK. The CDR3 has 19 residues. In DNA form, the CDR3 reads TGTGCCAGCAGCCAAGAGTGGCCTAGCGGGGGGGCGAACACCGGGGAGCTGTTTTTT. Its protein is CASSQEWPSGGANTGELFF.

The rearrangement links TRBV4-3 to TRBJ2-7, with TRBD1 matching 8 bases. V was pared by 4 bases and J by 5 bases, with 7 bases of the junction left unmatched. This CDR3 is 14 amino acids long. Germline CDR1 LGHNA, CDR2 YSLEER. The CDR3 protein is CASSPQTGDHEQYF. Written as DNA, the CDR3 is TGCGCCAGCAGCCCGCAGACAGGGGACCACGAGCAGTACTTC.

The V gene is TRBV7-3, the J gene TRBJ2-3; 8 bases align to TRBD2. The CDR3 consists of 14 residues. With 2 bases clipped from V and 6 bases from J, the junction kept 4 bases outside the gene matches. CDR1 is SGHTA and CDR2 is FQGTGA in the germline V gene. Here the CDR3 DNA reads TGTGCCAGCAGCTTAGCGGGAGGACTGGATACGCAGTATTTT. It specifies CASSLAGGLDTQYF.

This chain links TRBV7-2 with TRBJ1-2, with a tentative D call TRBD1 (5 bases). CDR1 and CDR2 from the germline V gene are SGHTA and FQGNSA. V shed 7 bases and J shed 5 bases, with 14 bases lying between them. The CDR3 spans 13 residues. The CDR3 sequence: CASTTDRVYGYTF. The CDR3 nucleotides read TGTGCCAGCACCACCGACAGAGTATATGGCTACACCTTC.

The gene calls are TRBV6-1 and TRBJ2-7, with D possibly being TRBD1 (6 bases). Deletions cut 3 bases from V and 6 bases from J, with 12 bases between. CDR1 and CDR2 (germline): MNHNS, SASEGT. This CDR3 is built from 13 residues. The DNA for the CDR3 is TGTGCCAGCAGTGACAGGGGCGCGACCGAGCAGTACTTC. It yields the protein CASSDRGATEQYF.

The chain carries TRBV5-4 and TRBJ2-7, with 8 bases identical to TRBD1. With 4 bases clipped from V and 5 bases from J, the junction kept 11 bases outside the gene matches. CDR3 length: 15 residues. The germline V gene has CDR1 SGHNT and CDR2 YYREEE (reference sequence). Here the CDR3 reads CASSPGTGIRDEQYF. The CDR3 nucleotides read TGTGCCAGCAGCCCCGGGACAGGCATTCGGGACGAGCAGTACTTC.

Only one count was recorded for this clone. This chain uses TRBV5-4 with TRBJ1-3; no reliable D call. V lost 4 bases and J lost 1, with 9 bases in between. CDR3 length equals 14 residues. Germline CDR1 is SGHNT and CDR2 is YYREEE (reference sequence). This chain's CDR3 is CASSLGESGNTIYF. DNA of the CDR3: TGTGCCAGCAGCCTGGGAGAATCTGGAAACACCATATATTTT. The complete variable domain, with remaining parts taken from reference TRBV5-4 and TRBJ1-3, reads ETGVTQSPTHLIKTRGQQVTLRCSSQSGHNTVSWYQQALGQGPQFIFQYYREEENGRGNFPPRFSGLQFPNYSSELNVNALELDDSALYLCASSLGESGNTIYFGEGSWLTVV.

The chain joins TRBV6-1 to TRBJ2-7; 11 nucleotides align to TRBD1. V shed 4 bases, J shed 4 bases, and the junction held 6 bases outside the gene matches. The CDR3 consists of 15 residues. Germline values: CDR1 MNHNS, CDR2 SASEGT. CDR3 sequence reads: CASSVTGQGDYEQYF. CDR3 DNA sequence: TGTGCCAGCAGTGTCACGGGACAGGGGGATTACGAGCAGTACTTC.

The chain couples TRBV5-1 to TRBJ1-2; 9 nucleotides line up with TRBD1. The CDR3 has 14 amino acids. Germline CDR1 and CDR2: SGHRS and YFSETQ. V trimming: 0 bases; J trimming: 7 bases; junction bases outside the gene matches: 4. In DNA, the CDR3 is TGCGCCAGCAGCTTGGGGACAGGGGAGACTGGCTACACCTTC. Translation gives CASSLGTGETGYTF.

This chain joins TRBV15 and TRBJ2-4; possible D gene TRBD2, 7 bases. The CDR3 loop spans 15 amino acids. The germline V and J ends were trimmed by 8 bases and 0 bases, with 14 bases remaining between them. Germline V CDR1 and CDR2: LNHNV, YYDKDF (reference sequence). This CDR3 reads CATSGGALAKNIQYF. Here the CDR3 DNA reads TGTGCCACCTCGGGGGGCGCGCTAGCCAAAAACATTCAGTACTTC.

The chain recombines TRBV5-1 with TRBJ2-7; 7 bases align to TRBD2. Per the germline V gene, CDR1 is SGHRS and CDR2 is YFSETQ. The CDR3 consists of 14 residues. V lost 5 bases to trimming and J lost 4 bases; unmatched junction nucleotides: 9. In DNA, the CDR3 is TGCGCCAGCAGTTCGGGCGGGAGTAGGTACGAGCAGTACTTC. Translating gives CASSSGGSRYEQYF.

The chain is built from TRBV21-1 and TRBJ2-7; the listed D gene, TRBD1, was not tested against the DNA. TRBV21-1 is a pseudogene segment. This CDR3 has 15 amino acids. The CDR3 loop reads CASSKGTGTSYEQYF. The CDR3 nucleotides are TGTGCCAGCAGCAAGGGGACAGGGACGAGCTACGAGCAGTACTTC.

The chain is built from TRBV2 and TRBJ2-7; 7 bases map to TRBD1. Unmatched junction bases numbered 10, after V lost 4 bases and J lost 4 bases. The CDR3 runs 15 residues. CDR1 SNHLY and CDR2 FYNNEI come from the germline V gene. In DNA form, the CDR3 reads TGTGCCAGCAGTGGGGTCGGGACAGTCCATTACGAGCAGTACTTC. Its protein is CASSGVGTVHYEQYF.